The T cell receptor (beta chain) described here comes from a study of cytomegalovirus exposure and HLA in healthy donors. Findings of the study overall: Sequencing probably produced one cluster of sequence variants that were highly shared.

It was with 60 Vbeta and 13 Jbeta primers that the PCR ran. Repertoires were generated with immunoSEQ multiplex PCR, while TCRdb's copy carries only in-frame clones and drops some. Found here are around 230,000 clones, about 75% of them singletons; the top ten hold less than 2%. In its sample, this clone was seen once. Its cognate antigen is unknown. Trimming removed 3 bases from V and 0 bases from J, with 11 bases in between. This CDR3 comprises 15 residues. The germline CDR1 and CDR2 sequences are SEHNR and FQNEAQ (reference sequence). The chain has TRBV7-9 and TRBJ1-1, with no clear D. The sample was PBMCs. The clonotype comes from a male donor in good health and CMV-seronegative. The CDR3 sequence is CASSFRGMVNTEAFF. As DNA, the CDR3 is TGTGCCAGCAGCTTCCGGGGAATGGTGAACACTGAAGCTTTCTTT.